Following are 2 T cell receptor beta chains from one sample sequenced in a study of regulatory T cells in long-lasting Graves disease. Time point defined: newly diagnosed GD, antithyroid drugs for less than 3 months. Following extraction of RNA from PBMCs, that RNA was used to make the TCR library. The TCR beta library used iRepertoire HTBI primers with Arm-PCR amplification of CDR3. From the multiplex PCR reads, TCRdb called clonotypes with MiXCR, one entry per CDR3 protein. The sample includes around 320,000 distinct CDR3 sequences, roughly a sixth seen only once; the top ten take 30%. These data were likewise used in another study, on T cells in Graves' hyperthyroidism and ophthalmopathy.

This specimen consisted of peripheral blood mononuclear cells (PBMCs), obtained at new diagnosis, from a patient treated with antithyroid drugs. The receptors were sampled from a man aged 40-49 years with Graves disease.

This clonotype was recorded at least ten times. This chain uses TRBV2 with TRBJ1-5; the D is unclear. Trimming cost V 0 bases and J 2 bases, with 5 bases left between them. CDR3 size: 14 residues. The V gene's germline CDR1 is SNHLY and CDR2 FYNNEI. The CDR3 coding sequence is TGTGCCAGCAGTGAAGCTAGGGGCAATCAGCCCCAGCATTTT. It yields the protein CASSEARGNQPQHF.

At least ten counts were recorded for this clonotype. The chain is built from TRBV11-2 and TRBJ2-1; D may be TRBD1 (5 bases). The CDR3 has 12 amino acids. The germline V gene has CDR1 SGHAT and CDR2 FQNNGV. Deletions cut 5 bases from V and 7 bases from J, with 9 bases between. In DNA form, the CDR3 reads TGTGCCAGCAGCCCAGGGTGGAATGAGCAGTTCTTC. Translated: CASSPGWNEQFF.